This T cell receptor (beta chain) was sequenced in a study of blood T cell repertoires in COVID-19. Profiling relied on immunoSEQ multiplex PCR, and the TCRdb table lists in-frame clones only, not all of them. The table has about 55,000 clones, roughly 87% seen once. The V gene end was trimmed by 4 bases and the J gene end by 0 bases; junction bases not matched to a gene: 4. CDR1 is SGHNT, CDR2 YYREEE, per germline (reference sequence). This CDR3 has 14 residues. V is TRBV5-4 and J is TRBJ2-7, with TRBD1 matching 7 bases. What was sequenced was peripheral blood. The TCR comes from a human donor with active COVID-19. The donor label of this sample is uncertain. CDR3 amino acids: CASSTGQASYEQYF. The CDR3 region has the DNA TGTGCCAGCAGCACAGGACAGGCCTCCTACGAGCAGTACTTC.